This T cell receptor (beta chain) stems from a study of Ad26.COV2.S vaccination and SARS-CoV-2 variants. Whole-study findings and limits: Vaccine recipients posted higher spike-specific TCR breadth than their placebo counterparts.

This table comes from immunoSEQ multiplex PCR, and its TCRdb copy is limited to in-frame clones, with some not included. The sample includes approximately 300,000 clones, about 82% seen only once; the top ten take approximately 2%. Treatment given: 15 to 20 received Ad26.COV2.S at low or high dose, single or two shots; roughly five received placebo; per-sample allocation not given. Sampling was done on day 63 after the first vaccine or placebo injection. At a Boston site, the person donating was an adult of 18-55 years. Points on this clone: Its antigen is unknown.

V lost 8 bases and J 8 bases, leaving 12 bases between the germline ends. CDR3 length equals 11 residues. Germline CDR1 reads MNHEY; CDR2 reads SVGAGI. The V and J genes are TRBV6-5 and TRBJ1-2, with D perhaps matching TRBD1 (5 bases). The clonotype was recovered from a person between 18 and 60 years old who received the Ad26.COV2.S COVID-19 vaccine or a placebo. The sequencing here drew on peripheral blood, taken in a trial of Ad26.COV2.S vaccine versus placebo. CDR3 nucleotides: TGTGCCAGCGGATTCTGGGACGGCTACACCTTC. It encodes CASGFWDGYTF.